This T cell receptor beta chain was found in a study of blood T cell repertoires in COVID-19. Method: immunoSEQ multiplex PCR; TCRdb's copy keeps in-frame clones and lacks some. This table has 100,000 to 150,000 clones, roughly 80% appearing once. Germline CDR1 reads SQVTM; CDR2 reads ANQGSEA. V shed 6 bases and J 1 base; nucleotides not matched to a gene: 11. This CDR3 is built from 15 residues. This TCR was sampled from a man between 65 and 85 years old with acute or convalescent COVID-19. This chain connects TRBV29-1 to TRBJ2-5; the match to TRBD1 covers 7 bases. The sample consisted of peripheral blood. CDR3 DNA: TGCAGCGTCCCGGACAGGACGTGGGCCCAAGAGACCCAGTACTTC. This codes for CSVPDRTWAQETQYF.